This T cell receptor (beta chain) was sequenced in a study of blood T cell repertoires in COVID-19. At the level of the study: Italy, Spain and the United States were the sources of the convalescent and acute COVID-19 samples. T cells, B-cell-depleted T cells, or PBMCs supplied cDNA or gDNA.

This clone came up a few times. Germline V gene lookup returns CDR1 KGHSH and CDR2 LQKENI. The CDR3 is made up of 15 amino acids. J was trimmed by 3 bases and V by 5 bases; bases with no gene match: 3. Assay: immunoSEQ multiplex PCR; the TCRdb copy retains only in-frame clones and omits some. The sample lists some 420,000 clones; roughly nine tenths were seen once. This TCR came from a man younger than 40 who had recovered from COVID-19. This chain joins TRBV18 and TRBJ2-5, with TRBD2 matching 13 bases. Sequencing was done on a sample of PBMCs or T cells enriched from blood (not recorded which). The CDR3 spells CASSRLAGGEETQYF. The CDR3 region has the DNA TGTGCCAGCTCAAGACTAGCGGGAGGCGAAGAGACCCAGTACTTC.